Listed here are 20 T cell receptor beta chains from one sample, sequenced in a study of response to subunit inactivated influenza vaccine. MiXCR, run by TCRdb on the RT-PCR reads, gives a single entry per CDR3 protein. The sample consists of fewer than 350,000 distinct CDR3 sequences, 21% of them appearing once. Sequenced here: PBMCs from blood, sampled 21 months after vaccination. The receptors were sampled from a man in his fifties or sixties who received an inactivated influenza vaccine.

The V call is TRBV7-9, the J call TRBJ2-7, with D tentatively TRBD2 (6 bases). CDR1 and CDR2 (germline): SEHNR, FQNEAQ (reference sequence). The CDR3 runs 12 residues. V dropped 8 bases and J dropped 3 bases, with 11 bases sitting between them. CDR3 in amino acids: CASGLADYEQYF. The CDR3, as DNA: TGTGCCAGCGGGTTAGCGGACTACGAGCAGTACTTC.

The genes are TRBV28 and TRBJ2-4, with 9 bases lining up with TRBD2. The V and J ends lost 6 bases and 0 bases, in that order; junction bases with no gene match: 6. The CDR3 is 16 amino acids. The germline V gene encodes CDR1 MDHEN and CDR2 SYDVKM. CDR3: CASRLAGELAKNIQYF. The CDR3 DNA reads TGTGCCAGCAGATTAGCGGGGGAGTTAGCCAAAAACATTCAGTACTTC.

The chain uses TRBV20-1 and TRBJ1-5; TRBD1 is a possible D gene (5 bases). V lost 3 bases and J lost 5, with 14 bases in between. Germline CDR1 reads DFQATT; CDR2 reads SNEGSKA (reference sequence). This CDR3 region has 14 residues. DNA for the CDR3: TGCAGTGCTAGCTGGCAGGGTAGTCATCAGCCCCAGCATTTT. It codes for CSASWQGSHQPQHF.

This clonotype was counted a few times. This rearrangement joins TRBV10-3 to TRBJ1-2, with TRBD1 identical over 7 bases. The germline gives CDR1 ENHRY, CDR2 SYGVKD. The CDR3 spans 14 residues. J lost 3 bases, V lost 4 bases, and 5 bases had no gene match. CDR3 sequence reads: CAISAAGTDYGYTF. The CDR3 region has the DNA TGTGCCATCAGTGCAGCCGGGACAGACTATGGCTACACCTTC.

The rearrangement uses TRBV20-1 and TRBJ2-3; TRBD2 aligns across 7 bases. CDR3 length equals 15 residues. V shed 3 bases, J shed 2 bases, and the junction held 8 bases outside the gene matches. Germline V gene sequence: CDR1 DFQATT, CDR2 SNEGSKA (reference sequence). CDR3 DNA sequence: TGCAGTGCTAGTAGAGCTAGCGGCTACACAGATACGCAGTATTTT. Translating gives CSASRASGYTDTQYF.

This clonotype appeared many times. The chain links TRBV5-6 to TRBJ1-2; D unclear. Trimming shortened V by 3 bases and J by 3 bases, and 3 bases separated the two germline ends. The CDR3 loop spans 11 amino acids. The germline gives CDR1 SGHDT, CDR2 YYEEEE. CDR3 sequence: CASSSYYGYTF. CDR3 in DNA: TGTGCCAGCAGCTCTTACTATGGCTACACCTTC.

This clonotype has a handful of counts. This chain uses TRBV6-2 or TRBV6-3 with TRBJ2-1; the D call may be TRBD1 or TRBD2 (6 bases each). The CDR3 consists of 16 residues. The V end was cut by 0 bases, the J end by 6 bases, with 15 bases between. Germline V gene data show CDR1 as MNHEY and CDR2 as SVGEGT. CDR3 protein: CASSYSIAPGANEQFF. Written as DNA, the CDR3 is TGTGCCAGCAGTTACTCGATAGCTCCGGGGGCCAATGAGCAGTTCTTC.

This chain connects TRBV7-2 to TRBJ1-1, with D uncertain. CDR1 is SGHTA, CDR2 FQGNSA, per germline. CDR3 length: 14 amino acids. Trimming removed 1 base at V and 9 bases at J, with 15 bases between. The CDR3 nucleotides read TGTGCCAGCAGCTTAGATGGGATAACGGGGAAAGCTTTCTTT. This encodes CASSLDGITGKAFF.

This clonotype appeared a few times. The chain joins TRBV29-1 to TRBJ1-1; tentatively, D is TRBD1 (5 bases). CDR1 and CDR2 (germline): SQVTM, ANQGSEA. This CDR3 contains 12 residues. V gave up 4 bases and J gave up 5 bases, with 11 bases separating them. CDR3 protein: CSVGRQGTEAFF. The CDR3 coding sequence is TGCAGCGTTGGACGGCAGGGTACTGAAGCTTTCTTT.

This clonotype occurred a few times. The CDR3 bases are TGTGCCAGCAGTGAAGCGCGATCTGGCGTCTATGGCTACACCTTC. Protein sequence: CASSEARSGVYGYTF. The chain uses TRBV6-1 and TRBJ1-2; no firm D call. V lost 0 bases and J 4 bases, leaving 12 bases between the germline ends. CDR1 and CDR2 from the germline V gene are MNHNS and SASEGT. This CDR3 is 15 amino acids long.

This clonotype was observed a few times. The chain combines TRBV18 with TRBJ2-7; 10 positions match TRBD1. Germline V CDR1 and CDR2: KGHSH, LQKENI. The CDR3 spans 17 residues. V gave up 3 bases and J gave up 0 bases; unmatched junction bases: 8. CDR3 in amino acids: CASSPSLGQGTSYEQYF. DNA for the CDR3: TGTGCCAGCTCACCCTCTCTGGGACAGGGGACCTCCTACGAGCAGTACTTC.

The gene calls are TRBV27 and TRBJ2-1; D is uncertain. The germline V and J ends were trimmed by 2 bases and 10 bases, with 12 bases remaining between them. Germline lookup yields CDR1 MNHEY and CDR2 SMNVEV (reference sequence). The CDR3 is 13 amino acids. CDR3 region: CASSLMRGTEQFF. Here the CDR3 DNA reads TGTGCCAGCAGTTTAATGCGTGGAACAGAGCAGTTCTTC.

This clonotype has only a few counts. This chain connects TRBV5-1 to TRBJ2-7; D is possibly TRBD1 (6 bases). Trimming took off 7 bases at V and 5 bases at J, with 19 bases between the two ends. This CDR3 spans 14 amino acids. Per germline, CDR1 SGHRS and CDR2 YFSETQ. The DNA for the CDR3 is TGCGCCAGCTCGTCTTGGCAGGGGTTGGACGAGCAGTACTTC. It codes for CASSSWQGLDEQYF.

Only a few counts were recorded for this clonotype. The V call is TRBV7-9, the J call TRBJ2-2; D is perhaps TRBD2 (6 bases). Trimming removed 2 bases from V and 5 bases from J, with 12 bases in between. The length of the CDR3 is 15 residues. The germline V gene encodes CDR1 SEHNR and CDR2 FQNEAQ (reference sequence). Written as DNA, the CDR3 is TGTGCCAGCAGCTTACTTACGGGAGTGACCGGGGAGCTGTTTTTT. Its translation: CASSLLTGVTGELFF.

This clonotype was counted between two and nine times. The V gene is TRBV3-1, the J gene TRBJ1-2; D ambiguous. The CDR3 has 12 residues. V gave up 0 bases and J gave up 4 bases, with 3 bases separating them. The germline CDR1 and CDR2 sequences are LGHDT and YNNKEL (reference sequence). The CDR3 is CASSQETYGYTF. CDR3 DNA: TGTGCCAGCAGCCAAGAGACCTATGGCTACACCTTC. Filled out from reference TRBV3-1 and TRBJ1-2, the complete variable domain reads DTAVSQTPKYLVTQMGNDKSIKCEQNLGHDTMYWYKQDSKKFLKIMFSYNNKELIINETVPNRFSPKSPDKAHLNLHINSLELGDSAVYFCASSQETYGYTFGSGTRLTVV.

Ten or more counts support this clonotype. The chain has TRBV7-2 and TRBJ1-5; D gene ambiguous. Trimming removed 1 base at V and 7 bases at J, with 8 bases between. This CDR3 spans 13 amino acids. Germline V gives CDR1 SGHTA, CDR2 FQGNSA. This CDR3 is CASSLGSSQPQHF. The CDR3 bases are TGTGCCAGCAGCTTAGGCAGCAGCCAGCCCCAGCATTTT.

The V and J genes are TRBV2 and TRBJ1-1, with TRBD1 as a possible D gene (6 bases). The CDR3 consists of 16 residues. From germline, CDR1 is SNHLY and CDR2 FYNNEI. The V and J ends lost 5 bases and 0 bases respectively, with 16 bases between them. CDR3 DNA sequence: TGTGCCAGCAGTCTTACAGGGACGGTTATGAACACTGAAGCTTTCTTT. It encodes CASSLTGTVMNTEAFF.

This clonotype was detected a few times. The genes are TRBV20-1 and TRBJ1-5; TRBD1 agrees at 8 bases. This CDR3 has 17 residues. Per the germline V gene, CDR1 is DFQATT and CDR2 is SNEGSKA (reference sequence). V shed 0 bases and J 5 bases; nucleotides not matched to a gene: 12. The CDR3, as DNA: TGCAGTGCTAGAGATGGAGGACAGGGACGTTTGGATCAGCCCCAGCATTTT. Translation gives CSARDGGQGRLDQPQHF.

J is TRBJ1-6 and V is TRBV30; D remains ambiguous. The germline CDR1 and CDR2 sequences are GTSNPN and SVGIG (reference sequence). V was pared by 4 bases and J by 1 base, with 11 bases between. This CDR3 has 15 residues. As DNA, the CDR3 is TGTGCCTGGAAGGGAGGGAAGTCCTATAATTCACCCCTCCACTTT. Its protein product is CAWKGGKSYNSPLHF.

This clonotype was picked up a small number of times. The chain is built from TRBV6-2 or TRBV6-3 and TRBJ1-5; 10 bases are a match to TRBD1. This CDR3 comprises 15 residues. Germline V gives CDR1 MNHEY, CDR2 SVGEGT. J lost 7 bases, V lost 6 bases, and 9 bases had no gene match. The CDR3 bases are TGTGCCAGCAGGAAGACAGGGGGCGCGGGGCAGCCCCAGCATTTT. This sequence encodes CASRKTGGAGQPQHF.